Given below is one TCR beta chain in context. Its target antigen remains unknown. The junction differs from germline at one of its ends, possibly a read error. The data originate from a study of T-cell reconstitution after alpha-beta-depleted transplantation in children listed by TCRdb under 2016. About the full investigation: The study quantitatively tracked T-cell immune reconstitution after TCRalphabeta/CD19-depleted allogeneic hematopoietic cell transplantation in children using TCR repertoire profiling. Broader findings and caveats from the paper: The frequencies of hyperexpanded clones fell over the following months, and after one year, T-cell counts and TCRbeta diversity were mostly attributed to newly produced T cells. In some patients, high TCRbeta diversity at day 60 was attributed to recipient T cells and intrathymic progenitors that had survived conditioning. The apparently early alphabetaT-cell count recovery about two months after transplant was reportedly dependent on only several hundred rapidly expanded clones derived from non-depleted graft cells.

Including the terminal cysteine and phenylalanine, the CDR3 comprises 14 residues. Only CDR3 DNA is held: 42 bases, read in frame from base 1. CDR1 and CDR2 are read off the germline V gene as MNHEY and SVGAGI. Libraries were prepared through PCR. The sequencing machine was an Illumina HiSeq 2500. TCR libraries were prepared with molecular barcoding, using unique molecular identifiers to normalize TCRbeta repertoire quantification. In TCRdb, the public reads were trimmed at Q25 with fastp and aligned with MiXCR, with productive beta chains retained. Each CDR3 protein gets just one entry, which takes the most common genes and DNA from the rows behind it. Here the sample has about 980,000 distinct CDR3 sequences; 25% to 35% occur a single time. Jointly, the top ten make up about 28% of the sample. In light of the paper, this sample's treatment or condition label describes: allogeneic hematopoietic cell transplantation with graft depleted of TCRalphabeta T cells and CD19 B cells. Transplant recipients were children who received TCRalphabeta/CD19-depleted allogeneic hematopoietic cell grafts.

This TCR was sampled from a boy under two years old who had a stem cell transplant for SCID, so the T cells may come from the graft donor. The input for sequencing was PBMCs, mostly from graft donor cells, taken 360 days after TCRalphabeta/CD19-depleted stem cell transplant. Here the chain combines TRBV6-5 and TRBJ2-3, with the D segment identity uncertain. The DNA reads TGTACCAGCAGTTACTCATCAAACACAGATACGCAGTATTTT. Its protein is CTSSYSSNTDTQYF.